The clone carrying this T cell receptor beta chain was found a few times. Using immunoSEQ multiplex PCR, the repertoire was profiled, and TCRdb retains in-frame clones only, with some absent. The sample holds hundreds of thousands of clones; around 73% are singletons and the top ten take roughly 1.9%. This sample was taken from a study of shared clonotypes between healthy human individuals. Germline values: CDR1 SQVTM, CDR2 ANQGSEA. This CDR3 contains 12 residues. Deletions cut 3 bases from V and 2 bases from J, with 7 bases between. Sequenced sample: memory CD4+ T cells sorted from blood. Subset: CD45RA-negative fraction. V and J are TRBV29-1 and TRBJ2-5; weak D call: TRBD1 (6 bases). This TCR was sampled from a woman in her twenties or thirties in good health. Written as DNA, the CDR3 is TGCAGCGTTGAGCAGGGGCAAGAGACCCAGTACTTC. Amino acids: CSVEQGQETQYF.